The 16 T cell receptor beta chains presented below share a single source sample, sequenced in a study of cytomegalovirus exposure and HLA in healthy donors. TCRdb's copy holds only in-frame clones and misses some; the assay was immunoSEQ multiplex PCR. This sample has about 130,000 clones; approximately 92% occur once, and the top ten carry 0.95% to 1.5%. Specimen: PBMCs. These receptor sequences come from a young woman in good health and CMV-seronegative.

The chain links TRBV11-3 to TRBJ1-1; D possibly corresponds to TRBD1 (6 bases). The CDR3 consists of 11 residues. The germline gives CDR1 SGHNT, CDR2 YENEEA. Trimming cost V 8 bases and J 7 bases, with 11 bases left between them. This chain's CDR3 is CASGRGSEAFF. In nucleotides, the CDR3 is TGTGCCAGCGGCAGGGGCAGTGAAGCTTTCTTT.

The V gene is TRBV11-3, the J gene TRBJ2-7; D unresolved. The CDR3 covers 13 residues. The V gene lost 0 bases and the J gene lost 10 bases, with 13 bases spanning the gap. From germline, CDR1 is SGHNT and CDR2 YENEEA. As DNA, the CDR3 is TGTGCCAGCAGCTTAGATTCGAGTAGCCGTCAGTACTTC. This sequence encodes CASSLDSSSRQYF.

V is TRBV7-3 and J is TRBJ1-1; possibly TRBD1 for D (5 bases). Deletions cut 5 bases from V and 9 bases from J, with 16 bases between. There are 13 residues in the CDR3. The germline V gene encodes CDR1 SGHTA and CDR2 FQGTGA. The CDR3 DNA sequence: TGTGCCAGCAGCCCCACCCCCTCAGGGCAAGCTTTCTTT. Translating gives CASSPTPSGQAFF. The full variable domain, in which reference TRBV7-3 and TRBJ1-1 provide the parts outside the CDR3, is GAGVSQTPSNKVTEKGKYVELRCDPISGHTALYWYRQSLGQGPEFLIYFQGTGAADDSGLPNDRFFAVRPEGSVSTLKIQRTERGDSAVYLCASSPTPSGQAFFGQGTRLTVV.

The gene calls are TRBV28 and TRBJ1-2, with D unresolved. Germline V lookup: CDR1 MDHEN, CDR2 SYDVKM. V was pared by 2 bases and J by 4 bases, with 11 bases between. The CDR3 spans 14 residues. The DNA for the CDR3 is TGTGCCAGCAGTTTACGTATGAACATCTATGGCTACACCTTC. Residues: CASSLRMNIYGYTF.

The V call is TRBV10-3, the J call TRBJ1-1, with D perhaps TRBD1 (5 bases). Germline assignment: CDR1 ENHRY and CDR2 SYGVKD. The CDR3 consists of 13 residues. Trimming removed 5 bases at V and 2 bases at J, with 9 bases between. In DNA form, the CDR3 reads TGTGCCATCAGTCCCCAGGGAAACACTGAAGCTTTCTTT. This sequence encodes CAISPQGNTEAFF.

V and J are TRBV5-1 and TRBJ1-6, with 7 bases lining up with TRBD1. There are 16 residues in the CDR3. Germline loops: CDR1 SGHRS, CDR2 YFSETQ. With 4 bases clipped from V and 9 bases from J, the junction kept 13 bases outside the gene matches. The CDR3 loop reads CASSPDISGGSSPLHF. CDR3 coding DNA: TGCGCCAGCAGCCCAGACATTTCAGGGGGTAGTTCACCCCTCCACTTT.

V usage is TRBV6-5 and J usage is TRBJ2-3; TRBD2 agrees at 8 bases. The germline V gene encodes CDR1 MNHEY and CDR2 SVGAGI. This CDR3 is built from 15 residues. Unmatched junction bases numbered 5, after V lost 2 bases and J lost 4 bases. In DNA form, the CDR3 reads TGTGCCAGCAGTTACGCCCCGGGAGGGGCAGATACGCAGTATTTT. This translates into CASSYAPGGADTQYF.

This rearrangement joins TRBV11-2 to TRBJ1-1; D remains unclear. V gave up 2 bases and J gave up 0 bases, with 13 bases separating them. Germline V gene sequence: CDR1 SGHAT, CDR2 FQNNGV. This CDR3 comprises 16 residues. CDR3 loop: CASSLSPRGVNTEAFF. CDR3 nucleotides: TGTGCCAGCAGCTTAAGCCCCCGGGGAGTGAACACTGAAGCTTTCTTT.

Here the CDR3 reads CASSLNLGRADGYTF. The CDR3 region has the DNA TGTGCCAGCAGCTTAAATCTGGGCAGGGCGGATGGCTACACCTTC. V usage is TRBV7-9 and J usage is TRBJ1-2, with a tentative D call TRBD1 (5 bases). The CDR3 runs 15 residues. CDR1 and CDR2 from the germline V gene are SEHNR and FQNEAQ (reference sequence). V was clipped by 2 bases and J by 6 bases, with 16 bases between them.

The V and J genes are TRBV25-1 and TRBJ1-6, with D perhaps TRBD1 (5 bases). The CDR3 is 13 residues long. The ends were cut back, 8 bases at V and 10 bases at J, with 15 bases in the middle. Per the germline V gene, CDR1 is MGHDK and CDR2 is SYGVNS. The CDR3 region has the DNA TGTGCCAGCCGCCGTGGGACTGACTCACCCCTCCACTTT. Its translation is CASRRGTDSPLHF.

The J gene is TRBJ1-1, the V gene TRBV19; D gene unclear. The length of the CDR3 is 16 residues. V lost 6 bases, J lost 0 bases, and 17 bases lay in between. Germline V gene data show CDR1 as LNHDA and CDR2 as SQIVND (reference sequence). The CDR3 is CASSPRRQRMNTEAFF. The DNA of the CDR3 is TGTGCCAGTAGCCCCCGGAGGCAGCGGATGAACACTGAAGCTTTCTTT.

The V call is TRBV5-1, the J call TRBJ1-1; D uncertain. Germline-derived CDR1 and CDR2 are SGHRS and YFSETQ. The V gene lost 3 bases and the J gene lost 0 bases, with 9 bases spanning the gap. This CDR3 region has 14 residues. The CDR3 DNA sequence: TGCGCCAGCAGCTCTCTGACTCTGAACACTGAAGCTTTCTTT. Its translation is CASSSLTLNTEAFF.

This rearrangement joins TRBV5-6 to TRBJ1-1; 7 nucleotides agree with TRBD1. This CDR3 is built from 15 residues. CDR1 is SGHDT and CDR2 is YYEEEE in the germline V gene. Trimming at V came to 2 bases and at J to 1 base, leaving 5 bases not matched to a gene. This chain's CDR3 is CASSFQGEGNTEAFF. The CDR3 nucleotides are TGTGCCAGCAGCTTCCAGGGGGAAGGGAACACTGAAGCTTTCTTT. The variable domain in full, completed from reference TRBV5-6 and TRBJ1-1, reads DAGVTQSPTHLIKTRGQQVTLRCSPKSGHDTVSWYQQALGQGPQFIFQYYEEEERQRGNFPDRFSGHQFPNYSSELNVNALLLGDSALYLCASSFQGEGNTEAFFGQGTRLTVV.

The rearrangement joins TRBV6-6 to TRBJ2-7; D may be TRBD2 (6 bases). Germline V CDR1 and CDR2: MNHNY, SVGAGI (reference sequence). The V end lost 11 bases, the J end lost 5 bases, and 22 bases lay between the germline ends. The CDR3 covers 14 residues. CDR3 DNA: TGTGCCGGAGGTAGGTGGAGGGTATGTAACGAGCAGTACTTC. The encoded protein is CAGGRWRVCNEQYF.

V gene TRBV5-1 combines with J gene TRBJ1-3, with D hard to call. This CDR3 has 17 residues. Deletions cut 2 bases from V and 4 bases from J, with 19 bases between. The germline gives CDR1 SGHRS, CDR2 YFSETQ. The CDR3 bases are TGCGCCAGCAGCTTTTCCCTAGCTCTGCGACCGGGAAACACCATATATTTT. Protein product: CASSFSLALRPGNTIYF.

This clone appeared once. This sequence joins TRBV5-1 and TRBJ1-2; 8 nucleotides align to TRBD1. The CDR3 totals 14 residues. Trimming at V came to 4 bases and at J to 4 bases, leaving 6 bases not matched to a gene. Germline V gene data show CDR1 as SGHRS and CDR2 as YFSETQ. The CDR3 DNA is TGCGCCAGCAGCACGGGACAGGACACCTATGGCTACACCTTC. Its translation is CASSTGQDTYGYTF. Combining the CDR3 with reference TRBV5-1 and TRBJ1-2 gives the whole variable domain KAGVTQTPRYLIKTRGQQVTLSCSPISGHRSVSWYQQTPGQGLQFLFEYFSETQRNKGNFPGRFSGRQFSNSRSEMNVSTLELGDSALYLCASSTGQDTYGYTFGSGTRLTVV.